Listed below are T cell receptor beta chains from one sample, sequenced in a study of T-cell reconstitution after alpha-beta-depleted transplantation in children. TCRdb reanalysed the PCR reads using MiXCR and keeps one entry per CDR3 protein. Among about 610,000 distinct CDR3 sequences, 10% were seen once, and the ten largest hold less than 4.5%. This specimen was PBMCs from the stem cell graft donor, taken from the stem cell graft. Receptors were obtained from a human donor who donated a stem cell graft to a child with acute myeloid leukemia. Each CDR3 is given with its conserved first and last residue.

V gene: TRBV11-2
J gene: TRBJ2-5
CDR3 protein: CASSPGGLADLLSQETQYF

V gene: TRBV29-1
J gene: TRBJ1-4
CDR3 protein: CSVGPLGEKLFF

V gene: TRBV6-1
J gene: TRBJ2-5
CDR3 protein: CASSDPGTEETQYF

V gene: TRBV7-3
J gene: TRBJ2-1
CDR3 protein: CASSSWTGNEQFF

V gene: TRBV3-1
J gene: TRBJ1-6
CDR3 protein: CASSQGGLGNSPLHF

V gene: TRBV29-1
J gene: TRBJ2-6
CDR3 protein: CSVGQGASGANVLTF

V gene: TRBV7-2
J gene: TRBJ1-2
CDR3 protein: CASTLDAGVSGYTF

V gene: TRBV18
J gene: TRBJ2-6
CDR3 protein: CASSPLGSGANVLTF

V gene: TRBV12-3/TRBV12-4
J gene: TRBJ2-3
CDR3 protein: CASSFGLDTQYF

V gene: TRBV12-3/TRBV12-4
J gene: TRBJ1-2
CDR3 protein: CASSLFGARLSYGYTF

V gene: TRBV28
J gene: TRBJ2-5
CDR3 protein: CASSYLRTSGLQETQYF

V gene: TRBV7-9
J gene: TRBJ1-1
CDR3 protein: CASSPGRENTEAFF

V gene: TRBV28
J gene: TRBJ2-6
CDR3 protein: CASRIQGAGSGANVLTF

V gene: TRBV9
J gene: TRBJ1-6
CDR3 protein: CASSERTGHNSPLHF

V gene: TRBV6-1
J gene: TRBJ2-1
CDR3 protein: CASSQTGRSYSYNEQFF

V gene: TRBV29-1
J gene: TRBJ2-1
CDR3 protein: CSVEGVAADNEQFF

V gene: TRBV5-5
J gene: TRBJ2-5
CDR3 protein: CASSLVRMQETQYF

V gene: TRBV6-1
J gene: TRBJ2-3
CDR3 protein: CASSWTGGESTDTQYF